By sample fraction, the clone carrying this T cell receptor beta chain is medium-sized. Its antigen is currently unknown. V was cut by 5 bases and J by 6 bases, with 17 bases left in between. The CDR3 is 15 amino acids. CDR1 and CDR2 (germline): MNHEY, SVGAGI. Unsorted bulk tissue, roughly 20-33 mg of it, served as the source for co-extraction of RNA and DNA. Every patient had chronic HBV infection and was treatment-naive. With about 470 ng total RNA as template and a constant-region primer, TCR beta cDNA was made. The TCR beta library was amplified through three nested multiplex PCR rounds in a modified ARM-PCR procedure. TRBV1-TRBV30 forward primers and a C-beta reverse primer were used in the first two PCR rounds, which each ran for ten to eleven cycles. MiXCR, run by TCRdb on the multiplex PCR reads, gives a single entry per CDR3 protein. The sample records around 80,000 distinct CDR3 sequences, about three quarters being singletons.

These data belong to a study of tumor-infiltrating lymphocytes in primary liver carcinoma. Study details: Recorded tumor stage was T1-T3 N0M0, with diameters of roughly 4 to 11 cm. The study's findings and limits: Blood had a significantly lower top-250-clone fraction than tumors did (p = 0.039).

The sample was tumor-adjacent normal liver tissue. The chain uses TRBV6-5 and TRBJ2-1; D could derive from TRBD1 or TRBD2 (5 bases each). This sequence was found in a man aged 40-55 years with primary liver carcinoma and hepatitis B virus infection. This CDR3 reads CASSPGPLTRNEQFF. Written as DNA, the CDR3 is TGTGCCAGCAGTCCGGGACCACTAACACGCAATGAGCAGTTCTTC.